This paragraph reports one TCR beta chain. Antigen unknown. Germline V CDR1 and CDR2: MNHNS, SASEGT. The CDR3 consists of 15 residues. V dropped 8 bases and J dropped 4 bases, with 18 bases sitting between them. This record comes from a study of cytomegalovirus exposure and HLA in healthy donors. General observations from the study: Analysis performed later found 16,951 TCR beta sequences associated with HLA alleles at 0.05 false discovery rate.

The PCR was carried out with 60 Vbeta primers and 13 Jbeta primers. The assay was immunoSEQ multiplex PCR, and TCRdb's table has in-frame clones only and misses some. The sample has about 99,000 clones, about 80% seen once. The receptor comes from a man between 60 and 75 years old in good health and CMV-seropositive. This chain uses TRBV6-1 with TRBJ2-1; D may be TRBD2 (6 bases). What was sequenced was PBMCs. CDR3 sequence reads: CASDAVVSGYNEQFF. The DNA of the CDR3 is TGTGCCAGCGACGCCGTCGTTAGCGGATACAATGAGCAGTTCTTC.